This entry concerns a single T cell receptor (beta chain). This sample is part of a study of neoadjuvant nivolumab and ipilimumab in lung cancer. Generated by immunoSEQ multiplex PCR, the TCRdb table keeps only in-frame clones and is missing some. Altogether about 7,700 clones are present, 75% to 90% being singletons, with the ten largest covering 2.4%. CDR1 is SGHDN and CDR2 is FVKESK in the germline V gene. The CDR3 is made up of 13 amino acids. V shed 2 bases and J shed 2 bases, with 6 bases lying between them. The origin of this receptor is an adult with non-small cell lung cancer. Some clones in this sample may be carry-over from other donors' samples. Sequenced material: tumor tissue, taken after neoadjuvant nivolumab, alone or with ipilimumab, at or shortly before surgery. The chain couples TRBV14 to TRBJ2-5; the D is unclear. The CDR3 reads CASSQQVQETQYF. Written as DNA, the CDR3 is TGTGCCAGCAGCCAACAAGTACAAGAGACCCAGTACTTC.